This TCR beta chain was observed in a study of T cell responses to AZD1222 COVID-19 vaccine. Findings and caveats of the study: Spike-spanning, vaccine-associated CD4 TCRs were dominant at 160-218 and 743-854. Nearly half of spike-specific TCRs reportedly target variant regions that are unmutated in the B.1.351 and B.1.1.7 variants. A mostly white British donor set with more females was recruited, and clonal diversity was possibly underestimated. Increases in Spike-specific TCR breadth and depth were seen after two AZD1222 doses.

The protocol was immunoSEQ multiplex PCR, while the TCRdb copy is restricted to in-frame clones and leaves out a portion. The sample comprises approximately 150,000 clones, 92% of which are singletons, and 3.3% rests with the top ten. Points on this clone: What it recognizes is unknown.

Sequencing was performed on peripheral blood, taken 28 days after the second AZD1222 dose. This clonotype was sampled from an adult who received the AZD1222 COVID-19 vaccine.

The CDR3 loop is CASSLDFYTDTQYF. The CDR3 DNA is TGTGCCAGCAGCCTGGACTTTTACACAGATACGCAGTATTTT. The chain carries TRBV5-4 and TRBJ2-3, with D possibly being TRBD2 (5 bases). Trimming cost V 4 bases and J 2 bases, with 11 bases left between them. The CDR3 runs to 14 residues. The germline V gene has CDR1 SGHNT and CDR2 YYREEE (reference sequence).